This is a list of T cell receptor beta chains from one sample in a study of cytomegalovirus exposure and HLA in healthy donors. TCRdb's copy holds only in-frame clones and misses some; the assay was immunoSEQ multiplex PCR. Of roughly 160,000 clones listed, roughly 76% are singletons. Sequencing used PBMCs. These receptors all stem from a woman in her forties or fifties in good health and CMV-seronegative. The CDR3 runs from the conserved cysteine through the conserved F or W. D genes are given only for firm matches. Clone size is stated in some rows and not others, as once, few, many or a class when expanded.

V gene	D gene	clone size	J gene	CDR3 protein	CDR3 DNA
TRBV7-9	.	.	TRBJ1-2	CSSSLKYGGTTRSYGYTF	TGTTCCAGCAGCTTAAAGTACGGGGGGACAACAAGGAGCTATGGCTACACCTTC
TRBV7-9	.	once	TRBJ1-1	CASSLAMGSTEAFF	TGTGCCAGCAGCTTAGCTATGGGGAGCACTGAAGCTTTCTTT
TRBV7-9	.	few	TRBJ2-1	CASSLALRLGGNEQFF	TGTGCCAGCAGCTTAGCGCTGCGGCTAGGAGGTAATGAGCAGTTCTTC
TRBV4-3	.	few	TRBJ2-5	CASSRDQSGETQYF	TGCGCCAGCAGCCGAGACCAGAGCGGGGAGACCCAGTACTTC
TRBV6-5	.	.	TRBJ1-5	CASSTPGVHQPQHF	TGTGCCAGCAGTACGCCAGGTGTCCATCAGCCCCAGCATTTT
TRBV27	.	once	TRBJ1-5	CASSFVGGQPQHF	TGTGCCAGCAGTTTTGTTGGCGGTCAGCCCCAGCATTTT
TRBV29-1	.	.	TRBJ1-1	CSVQWPEAFF	TGCAGCGTTCAATGGCCTGAAGCTTTCTTT
TRBV29-1	TRBD1	.	TRBJ2-2	CSVLGQGWGTGELFF	TGCAGCGTCCTCGGACAGGGGTGGGGCACCGGGGAGCTGTTTTTT
TRBV28	TRBD2	few	TRBJ2-2	CASSSPGLAGGGGELFF	TGTGCCAGCAGTTCGCCGGGACTAGCGGGAGGGGGCGGGGAGCTGTTTTTT
TRBV5-1	TRBD1	.	TRBJ1-6	CASSRGTENSPLHF	TGCGCCAGCAGCCGGGGGACAGAGAATTCACCCCTCCACTTT
TRBV27	.	.	TRBJ2-7	CASSLSGTPGEQYF	TGTGCCAGCAGTTTATCTGGGACTCCTGGCGAGCAGTACTTC
TRBV15	.	.	TRBJ2-3	CATSRDQTAGTQYF	TGTGCCACCAGCAGAGATCAGACGGCGGGCACGCAGTATTTT
TRBV7-2	TRBD2	.	TRBJ2-4	CASSLVGGGGNIQYF	TGTGCCAGCAGCTTAGTGGGGGGGGGAGGGAACATTCAGTACTTC
TRBV7-9	.	.	TRBJ1-6	CASSLTGQDGSPLHF	TGTGCCAGCAGCTTAACAGGCCAGGATGGTTCACCCCTCCACTTT
TRBV5-4	TRBD2	few	TRBJ2-2	CASRPRGEGTGELFF	TGTGCCAGCAGGCCCCGGGGGGAGGGCACCGGGGAGCTGTTTTTT
TRBV11-2	TRBD1	once	TRBJ1-2	CASSLPGQSFYGYTF	TGTGCCAGCAGCTTACCGGGACAGTCATTTTATGGCTACACCTTC
TRBV9	.	.	TRBJ2-1	CASSPGSGRHEQFF	TGTGCCAGCAGCCCCGGGTCGGGGAGACATGAGCAGTTCTTC
TRBV2	TRBD2	.	TRBJ2-1	CASSPGTRPFF	TGTGCCAGCAGTCCAGGGACTAGACCGTTCTTC
TRBV27	TRBD2	.	TRBJ2-7	CASSPGGETYEQYF	TGTGCCAGCAGCCCGGGGGGGGAAACTTACGAGCAGTACTTC
TRBV19	.	.	TRBJ2-6	CASTEGSSGANVLTF	TGTGCCAGTACAGAGGGCTCCTCTGGGGCCAACGTCCTGACTTTC
TRBV21-1	.	.	TRBJ2-7	CASSKGAGCSYEQYF	TGTGCCAGCAGCAAAGGGGCAGGGTGCTCCTACGAGCAGTACTTC
TRBV12-5	.	.	TRBJ1-2	CASELNYGYTF	TGTGCTAGTGAGCTTAACTATGGCTACACCTTC
TRBV4-2	.	.	TRBJ2-7	CASSAGLVLGEQYF	TGTGCCAGCAGCGCAGGACTGGTTCTGGGCGAGCAGTACTTC
TRBV19	.	.	TRBJ2-1	CASSIGATLSYNEQFF	TGTGCCAGTAGTATAGGGGCCACCCTCTCCTACAATGAGCAGTTCTTC
TRBV6-6	.	.	TRBJ2-7	CASREGQGYEQYF	TGTGCCAGCAGAGAAGGCCAGGGCTACGAGCAGTACTTC
TRBV5-1	.	.	TRBJ1-4	CASSYREYPNEKLFF	TGCGCCAGCAGTTACCGGGAATACCCAAATGAAAAACTGTTTTTT
TRBV19	.	once	TRBJ1-2	CASSIAIRGLTDYGYTF	TGTGCCAGTAGTATAGCAATTCGAGGACTTACTGACTATGGCTACACCTTC
TRBV9	TRBD1	.	TRBJ1-4	CASSVAGGQSEKLFF	TGTGCCAGCAGCGTAGCCGGGGGACAGAGTGAAAAACTGTTTTTT
TRBV27	.	.	TRBJ1-2	CASSSLQTGIHYGYTF	TGTGCCAGCAGTTCCCTACAAACAGGGATTCACTATGGCTACACCTTC
TRBV14	.	.	TRBJ1-2	CASSHHGANYGYTF	TGTGCCAGCAGCCATCATGGGGCAAACTATGGCTACACCTTC
TRBV5-1	.	.	TRBJ1-6	CASSLDRGAYSPLHF	TGCGCCAGCAGCTTGGATCGGGGGGCTTATTCACCCCTCCACTTT
TRBV5-6	TRBD1	.	TRBJ2-2	CASSFGTGEATGELFF	TGTGCCAGCAGCTTCGGGACAGGCGAGGCCACCGGGGAGCTGTTTTTT
TRBV9	.	.	TRBJ2-7	CASSVAPASYEQYF	TGTGCCAGCAGCGTAGCCCCAGCGTCCTACGAGCAGTACTTC
TRBV9	TRBD1	.	TRBJ2-6	CASSEGQGSSSGANVLTF	TGTGCCAGCAGCGAAGGACAGGGAAGTTCCTCTGGGGCCAACGTCCTGACTTTC
TRBV9	.	few	TRBJ2-3	CASSVGGSTDTQYF	TGTGCCAGCAGCGTAGGGGGCAGCACAGATACGCAGTATTTT
TRBV7-2	TRBD1	few	TRBJ1-1	CASSSGQKGEAFF	TGTGCCAGCAGCTCGGGACAGAAGGGGGAAGCTTTCTTT
TRBV7-2	.	.	TRBJ1-2	CASSLSASLIGGYTF	TGTGCCAGCAGCTTAAGTGCGAGCTTAATTGGTGGCTACACCTTC
TRBV7-2	TRBD2	few	TRBJ2-5	CASSLAGAGGGIKTQYF	TGTGCCAGCAGCTTAGCGGGGGCGGGGGGGGGTATAAAGACCCAGTACTTC
TRBV10-3	TRBD2	.	TRBJ2-7	CAISGSGGEQYF	TGTGCCATCAGTGGGTCCGGGGGGGAGCAGTACTTC
TRBV18	.	.	TRBJ2-7	CASSIASSSYEQYF	TGTGCCAGCTCAATAGCGAGCAGCTCCTACGAGCAGTACTTC
TRBV2	TRBD1	once	TRBJ2-7	CASREDRTQYF	TGTGCCAGCAGGGAGGACAGGACGCAGTACTTC
TRBV6-6	.	.	TRBJ1-2	CASSYSQGNYGYTF	TGTGCCAGCAGTTACTCGCAGGGGAACTATGGCTACACCTTC
TRBV19	.	.	TRBJ2-5	CASSTRPASQETQYF	TGTGCCAGTAGTACCCGCCCGGCTAGTCAAGAGACCCAGTACTTC